This is a list of T cell receptor beta chains from one sample in a study of cytomegalovirus exposure and HLA in healthy donors. Here immunoSEQ multiplex PCR was the method, and the copy in TCRdb shows in-frame clones only, minus some. The sample lists around 69,000 clones, 55% to 80% seen once, with 7.6% in the top ten. The sequencing input was PBMCs. The origin of the receptors is a man between 35 and 55 years old in good health and CMV-seropositive. Both conserved end residues are part of each CDR3. A D gene is named only where the DNA matches it firmly. The listing skips clone size in some rows; elsewhere it reads once, few, many or a size class.

v_gene	abundance	d_gene	j_gene	CDR3aa	CDR3nt
TRBV29-1	-	TRBD1	TRBJ2-2	CSVPDRAVTGELFF	TGCAGCGTACCGGACAGGGCCGTAACCGGGGAGCTGTTTTTT
TRBV28	-	TRBD1	TRBJ2-5	CASSPGTGAETQYF	TGTGCCAGCAGCCCGGGGACAGGGGCAGAGACCCAGTACTTC
TRBV7-9	-	TRBD1	TRBJ2-1	CASRTVGQGRNEQFF	TGTGCCAGCAGGACCGTCGGACAGGGGAGGAATGAGCAGTTCTTC
TRBV5-4	-	TRBD1	TRBJ1-3	CASSPTGSGNTIYF	TGTGCCAGCAGCCCGACAGGGAGTGGAAACACCATATATTTT
TRBV6-5	few	-	TRBJ1-2	CASSLKRDSGYTF	TGTGCCAGCAGCCTAAAACGGGATAGTGGCTACACCTTC
TRBV6-5	few	TRBD1	TRBJ1-1	CASYRGDRGFTEAFF	TGTGCCAGTTACAGGGGGGACAGGGGCTTCACTGAAGCTTTCTTT
TRBV10-3	-	TRBD1	TRBJ1-1	CAIRWGQGMSEAFF	TGTGCCATCAGATGGGGACAGGGTATGTCTGAAGCTTTCTTT
TRBV20-1	-	-	TRBJ1-1	CRGVNTEAFF	TGCAGGGGCGTGAACACTGAAGCTTTCTTT
TRBV11-3	-	TRBD2	TRBJ2-1	CASSPQGEGYNEQFF	TGTGCCAGCAGCCCCCAAGGGGAGGGTTACAATGAGCAGTTCTTC
TRBV6-6	-	-	TRBJ1-1	CASRPTARGMNTEAFF	TGTGCCAGCAGGCCCACCGCCAGGGGTATGAACACTGAAGCTTTCTTT
TRBV7-9	-	TRBD1	TRBJ2-7	CAGGTGAIEQYF	TGTGCCGGGGGGACAGGGGCAATCGAGCAGTACTTC
TRBV5-1	-	-	TRBJ2-3	CASSLGTKGDTQYF	TGCGCCAGCAGCTTGGGGACCAAGGGGGATACGCAGTATTTT
TRBV2	-	TRBD1	TRBJ2-7	CASRLRDRGSSEQYF	TGTGCCAGCAGGCTACGGGACAGGGGATCAAGCGAGCAGTACTTC
TRBV15	-	-	TRBJ2-5	CATSLAQETQYF	TGTGCCACCTCTCTAGCGCAAGAGACCCAGTACTTC
TRBV28	-	-	TRBJ1-4	CASTRGGASEKLFF	TGTGCCAGCACTAGGGGAGGGGCTAGTGAAAAACTGTTTTTT
TRBV27	-	-	TRBJ2-7	CASSLASSSYEQYF	TGTGCCAGCAGTTTGGCCTCCAGCTCCTACGAGCAGTACTTC
TRBV19	-	-	TRBJ2-1	CASSPVASMNEQFF	TGTGCCAGTAGTCCTGTGGCTAGCATGAATGAGCAGTTCTTC
TRBV4-2	few	-	TRBJ2-1	CASSQVGYEQFF	TGTGCCAGCAGCCAAGTCGGGTATGAGCAGTTCTTC
TRBV9	-	-	TRBJ1-2	CASSVGGQSNYGYTF	TGTGCCAGCAGCGTAGGTGGACAGAGTAACTATGGCTACACCTTC
TRBV28	-	-	TRBJ2-4	CASSEHSVPNIQYF	TGTGCCAGCAGCGAGCACTCCGTCCCCAACATTCAGTACTTC
TRBV5-1	-	-	TRBJ1-1	CASSLDTRTEAFF	TGCGCCAGCAGCTTGGACACGAGGACTGAAGCTTTCTTT
TRBV5-1	-	TRBD1	TRBJ1-1	CASSSRTGLNTEAFF	TGCGCCAGCAGCTCCAGGACAGGGTTGAACACTGAAGCTTTCTTT
TRBV27	-	TRBD1	TRBJ1-1	CASSAGQGWRAFF	TGTGCCAGCAGTGCAGGACAGGGGTGGCGAGCTTTCTTT
TRBV12-5	-	-	TRBJ1-5	CASGPLWTGNQPQHF	TGTGCTAGTGGCCCTCTTTGGACTGGTAATCAGCCCCAGCATTTT
TRBV25-1	-	TRBD1	TRBJ1-4	CASSVAGGYEKLFF	TGTGCCAGCAGTGTGGCAGGGGGCTATGAAAAACTGTTTTTT
TRBV28	-	TRBD1	TRBJ1-3	CASTGQLGGVTIYF	TGTGCCAGCACCGGACAGTTAGGGGGCGTCACCATATATTTT
TRBV19	few	TRBD1	TRBJ1-2	CASSISSGGYGYTF	TGTGCCAGTAGTATCTCTTCAGGGGGCTATGGCTACACCTTC
TRBV6-5	-	TRBD1	TRBJ2-1	CASRNGGQVDEQFF	TGTGCCAGCAGAAACGGGGGACAGGTGGATGAGCAGTTCTTC
TRBV2	-	-	TRBJ2-7	CASSEEQDELGEQYF	TGTGCCAGCAGTGAGGAACAGGACGAGCTTGGCGAGCAGTACTTC
TRBV9	few	-	TRBJ2-5	CASVEPAVDKKGRETQYF	TGTGCCAGCGTCGAGCCGGCCGTGGACAAAAAAGGACGAGAGACCCAGTACTTC
TRBV7-2	once	TRBD1	TRBJ1-1	CASSPSTGYTEAFF	TGTGCCAGCAGCCCGTCGACAGGGTACACTGAAGCTTTCTTT
TRBV6-5	-	TRBD1	TRBJ2-7	CASSYRQGTVSYEQYF	TGTGCCAGCAGTTACCGCCAGGGGACAGTTTCCTACGAGCAGTACTTC
TRBV23-1	-	TRBD1	TRBJ2-2	CASSQSDRGHTGELFF	TGCGCCAGCAGTCAGTCCGACAGGGGGCACACCGGGGAGCTGTTTTTT
TRBV27	once	-	TRBJ2-7	CASSFASLGSYEQYF	TGTGCCAGCAGTTTCGCTAGCCTTGGGTCCTACGAGCAGTACTTC
TRBV6-1	-	-	TRBJ1-2	CASIGGQASNYGYTF	TGTGCCAGCATCGGGGGGCAGGCGTCTAACTATGGCTACACCTTC
TRBV6-1	-	TRBD1	TRBJ1-3	CASTWTGGAGNTIYF	TGTGCCAGCACCTGGACAGGGGGGGCTGGAAACACCATATATTTT
TRBV28	-	-	TRBJ1-1	CASSPPENTEAFF	TGTGCCAGCAGTCCCCCAGAGAACACTGAAGCTTTCTTT
TRBV6-5	once	-	TRBJ1-2	CASRVSRDSPYTF	TGTGCCAGCAGGGTCTCCCGGGACTCCCCGTACACCTTC
TRBV18	-	TRBD1	TRBJ1-5	CASSPIRDRAYQPQHF	TGTGCCAGCTCCCCGATCCGGGACAGGGCGTATCAGCCCCAGCATTTT